Each of the 16 T cell receptor beta chains below was sequenced from the same sample in a study of T cells after yellow fever vaccination (dated by TCRdb to 2018 to 2020). Receptor libraries were prepared by 5' RACE. For sequencing, an Illumina NovaSeq 6000 was employed. Using fastp trimming at Q25 and MiXCR clonotype assembly, TCRdb reanalyzed the public sequencing data and kept in-frame beta chains. CDR3 protein duplicates are merged, each entry listing the most common genes and DNA. The sample profile shows a few hundred thousand distinct CDR3 sequences; less than 4.5% of them were found once. Jointly, the top ten make up roughly a quarter of the sample. The sample's treatment or condition, from its label and the paper: live attenuated yellow fever vaccine strain. The material was PBMCs, obtained on the day of the yellow fever booster vaccination. These receptors were taken from a man younger than 30 who received the YFV17D yellow fever vaccine.

This clonotype has ten or more counts. The chain is built from TRBV20-1 and TRBJ2-1, with TRBD1 matching 8 bases. In germline, CDR1 is DFQATT, CDR2 SNEGSKA (reference sequence). With 0 bases clipped from V and 7 bases from J, the junction kept 8 bases outside the gene matches. This CDR3 has 15 residues. CDR3 protein: CSARDNQGAWNEQFF. The CDR3 region has the DNA TGCAGTGCTAGAGATAACCAGGGGGCATGGAATGAGCAGTTCTTC.

The chain combines TRBV28 with TRBJ1-6; TRBD1 is a possible D gene (5 bases). CDR3 length: 12 residues. The V end lost 7 bases, the J end lost 10 bases, and 11 bases lay between the germline ends. CDR1 is MDHEN, CDR2 SYDVKM, per germline. CDR3 sequence: CASTPGPSPLHF. In DNA, the CDR3 is TGTGCCAGCACTCCAGGGCCGTCACCCCTCCACTTT.

This clonotype was seen a few times. This chain links TRBV20-1 with TRBJ2-3; D unclear. CDR3 length equals 13 residues. V was trimmed by 2 bases and J by 4 bases, leaving 10 bases between them. Looked up from germline, CDR1 is DFQATT and CDR2 is SNEGSKA (reference sequence). This chain's CDR3 is CSARWQVADTQYF. The DNA of the CDR3 is TGCAGTGCTAGATGGCAGGTGGCAGATACGCAGTATTTT.

A few counts support this clonotype. V is TRBV18 and J is TRBJ2-6, with a possible D match to TRBD1 (5 bases). This CDR3 is built from 16 residues. Germline-derived CDR1 and CDR2 are KGHSH and LQKENI. Trimming removed 1 base from V and 2 bases from J, with 9 bases in between. The CDR3 protein is CASSPQSGPGANVLTF. The DNA for the CDR3 is TGTGCCAGCTCACCACAGTCAGGGCCTGGGGCCAACGTCCTGACTTTC.

Many counts were recorded for this clonotype. The chain joins TRBV7-2 to TRBJ1-6, with D tentatively TRBD1 (5 bases). Germline values: CDR1 SGHTA, CDR2 FQGNSA. With 5 bases removed from V and 4 bases from J, the gap between germline ends came to 9 bases. The CDR3 loop spans 14 amino acids. CDR3 nucleotides: TGTGCCAGCAGCGTCAGGGCTTATAATTCACCCCTCCACTTT. Its translation is CASSVRAYNSPLHF. Complete variable domain (other parts from reference TRBV7-2 and TRBJ1-6): GAGVSQSPSNKVTEKGKDVELRCDPISGHTALYWYRQSLGQGLEFLIYFQGNSAPDKSGLPSDRFSAERTGGSVSTLTIQRTQQEDSAVYLCASSVRAYNSPLHFGNGTRLTVT.

This clonotype was detected a few times. The chain couples TRBV7-3 to TRBJ2-1, with D maybe TRBD2 (7 bases). Trimming took 4 bases from V and 6 from J, leaving 13 bases between them. The germline gives CDR1 SGHTA, CDR2 FQGTGA. The CDR3 extends over 14 amino acids. The CDR3 coding sequence is TGTGCCAGCAGCTCCCCGGGGGGCCCCAATGAGCAGTTCTTC. It encodes CASSSPGGPNEQFF.

This clonotype was observed many times. The chain is built from TRBV11-2 and TRBJ2-7; 7 nucleotides line up with TRBD1. The junction had 4 bases not matched to a gene; V was cut back by 5 bases and J by 3 bases. Germline-derived CDR1 and CDR2 are SGHAT and FQNNGV. This CDR3 spans 13 amino acids. The CDR3: CASSPGDSYEQYF. CDR3 nucleotide sequence: TGTGCCAGCAGCCCCGGGGACAGCTACGAGCAGTACTTC.

This clonotype was counted many times. The chain joins TRBV7-9 to TRBJ2-7, with D possibly being TRBD1 (6 bases). Trimming removed 6 bases at V and 2 bases at J, with 23 bases between. Looked up from germline, CDR1 is SEHNR and CDR2 is FQNEAQ (reference sequence). The CDR3 has 17 residues. CDR3 region: CASRSRPGTPEAYEQYF. In DNA, the CDR3 is TGTGCCAGCAGGTCCCGCCCCGGGACACCAGAGGCCTACGAGCAGTACTTC.

This clonotype was seen a few times. The V gene is TRBV20-1, the J gene TRBJ2-1; TRBD1 aligns across 8 bases. Germline V gene sequence: CDR1 DFQATT, CDR2 SNEGSKA (reference sequence). This CDR3 has 14 residues. J lost 9 bases, V lost 0 bases, and 7 bases had no gene match. CDR3 in amino acids: CSARDRGLGLEQFF. DNA for the CDR3: TGCAGTGCTAGAGACAGGGGGCTCGGGCTTGAGCAGTTCTTC.

V usage is TRBV6-6 and J usage is TRBJ1-1; D unresolved. Germline V gene lookup returns CDR1 MNHNY and CDR2 SVGAGI (reference sequence). Trimming took off 7 bases at V and 8 bases at J, with 14 bases between the two ends. This CDR3 spans 12 amino acids. In nucleotides, the CDR3 is TGTGCCAGCATCGGCGGAGGACGGGAAGCTTTCTTT. It encodes CASIGGGREAFF.

This clonotype was seen many times. The CDR3 loop reads CASSSVSSYEQYV. The CDR3, as DNA: TGTGCCAGCAGCTCGGTTAGCTCCTACGAGCAGTACGTC. V gene TRBV7-9 combines with J gene TRBJ2-7; no clear D gene. Trimming took off 4 bases at V and 0 bases at J, with 7 bases between the two ends. The CDR3 has 13 amino acids. The germline V gene encodes CDR1 SEHNR and CDR2 FQNEAQ (reference sequence).

Here the CDR3 DNA reads TGTGCCTCCGCCTACGGGGGCGTCGAGGAGACCCAGTACTTC. Its protein product is CASAYGGVEETQYF. This chain connects TRBV10-3 to TRBJ2-5, with D tentatively TRBD1 or TRBD2 (6 bases each). The CDR3 loop spans 14 amino acids. V lost 11 bases to trimming and J lost 5 bases, with 21 bases between them. The germline V gene has CDR1 ENHRY and CDR2 SYGVKD.

Ten or more counts support this clonotype. The chain is built from TRBV5-1 and TRBJ2-6, with D possibly called TRBD1 or TRBD2 (5 bases each). This CDR3 has 15 amino acids. V was pared by 4 bases and J by 6 bases, with 14 bases between. Per the germline V gene, CDR1 is SGHRS and CDR2 is YFSETQ. As DNA, the CDR3 is TGCGCCAGCAGCACCCAGGGACGGGAGGCCAACGTCCTGACTTTC. Its translation is CASSTQGREANVLTF.

The sample holds many counts of this clonotype. V gene TRBV7-3 combines with J gene TRBJ2-7; D gene unclear. The CDR3 spans 12 residues. V shed 5 bases and J shed 6 bases, with 11 bases lying between them. The germline gives CDR1 SGHTA, CDR2 FQGTGA. The CDR3 sequence: CASSPGFGEQYF. The CDR3 nucleotides read TGTGCCAGCAGCCCCGGGTTCGGCGAGCAGTACTTC. The full variable domain, in which reference TRBV7-3 and TRBJ2-7 provide the parts outside the CDR3, is GAGVSQTPSNKVTEKGKYVELRCDPISGHTALYWYRQSLGQGPEFLIYFQGTGAADDSGLPNDRFFAVRPEGSVSTLKIQRTERGDSAVYLCASSPGFGEQYFGPGTRLTVT.

This clonotype was recorded at least ten times. This chain uses TRBV27 with TRBJ2-6; no definite D call. Germline V gene lookup returns CDR1 MNHEY and CDR2 SMNVEV (reference sequence). The CDR3 consists of 13 residues. Trimming took 7 bases from V and 2 from J, leaving 6 bases between them. The CDR3 bases are TGTGCCAGCACGGTAGCTGGGGCCAACGTCCTGACTTTC. Encoded protein: CASTVAGANVLTF.

The chain uses TRBV7-2 and TRBJ1-2; perhaps TRBD1 as D (5 bases). The CDR3 runs 15 residues. Looked up from germline, CDR1 is SGHTA and CDR2 is FQGNSA. Trimming removed 1 base at V and 5 bases at J, with 14 bases between. This CDR3 is CASSLEWGPTYGYTF. The CDR3 coding sequence is TGTGCCAGCAGCTTAGAGTGGGGACCCACTTATGGCTACACCTTC.